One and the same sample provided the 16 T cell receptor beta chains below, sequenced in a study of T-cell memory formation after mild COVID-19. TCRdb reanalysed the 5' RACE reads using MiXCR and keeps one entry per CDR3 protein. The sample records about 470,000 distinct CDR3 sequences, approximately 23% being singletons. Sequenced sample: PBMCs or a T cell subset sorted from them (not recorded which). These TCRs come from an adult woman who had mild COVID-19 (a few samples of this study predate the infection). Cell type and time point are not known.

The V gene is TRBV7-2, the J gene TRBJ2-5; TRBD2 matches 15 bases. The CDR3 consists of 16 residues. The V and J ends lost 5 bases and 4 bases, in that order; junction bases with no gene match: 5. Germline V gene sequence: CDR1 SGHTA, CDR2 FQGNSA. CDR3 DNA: TGTGCCAGCAGCGGGACGGGACTAGCGGGAGGAGAGACCCAGTACTTC. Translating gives CASSGTGLAGGETQYF.

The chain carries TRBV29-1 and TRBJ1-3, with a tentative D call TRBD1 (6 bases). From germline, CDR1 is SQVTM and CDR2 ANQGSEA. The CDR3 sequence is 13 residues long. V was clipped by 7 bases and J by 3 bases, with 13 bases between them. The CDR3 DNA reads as TGCAGCGCTTGGGGGGCAATTGGAAACACCATATATTTT. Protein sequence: CSAWGAIGNTIYF. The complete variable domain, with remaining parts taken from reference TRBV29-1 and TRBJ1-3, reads SAVISQKPSRDICQRGTSLTIQCQVDSQVTMMFWYRQQPGQSLTLIATANQGSEATYESGFVIDKFPISRPNLTFSTLTVSNMSPEDSSIYLCSAWGAIGNTIYFGEGSWLTVV.

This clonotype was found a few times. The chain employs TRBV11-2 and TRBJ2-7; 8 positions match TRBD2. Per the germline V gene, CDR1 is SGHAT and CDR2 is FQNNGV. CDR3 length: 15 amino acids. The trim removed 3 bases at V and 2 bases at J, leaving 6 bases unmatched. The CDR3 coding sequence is TGTGCCAGCAGCTTTGAGCGGGGGCCAGCCTACGAGCAGTACTTC. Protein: CASSFERGPAYEQYF.

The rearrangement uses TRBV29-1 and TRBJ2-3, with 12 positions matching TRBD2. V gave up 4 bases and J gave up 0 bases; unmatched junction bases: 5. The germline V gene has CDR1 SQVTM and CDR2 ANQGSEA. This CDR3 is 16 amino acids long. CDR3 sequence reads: CSVGGTSGRSTDTQYF. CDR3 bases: TGCAGCGTTGGGGGTACTAGCGGGAGGAGCACAGATACGCAGTATTTT.

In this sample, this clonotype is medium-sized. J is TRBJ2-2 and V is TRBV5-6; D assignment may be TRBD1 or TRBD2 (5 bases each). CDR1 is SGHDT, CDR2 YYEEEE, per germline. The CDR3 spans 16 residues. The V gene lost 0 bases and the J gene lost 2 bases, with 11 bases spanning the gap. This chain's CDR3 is CASSLDKGTNTGELFF. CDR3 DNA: TGTGCCAGCAGCTTGGATAAGGGGACCAACACCGGGGAGCTGTTTTTT. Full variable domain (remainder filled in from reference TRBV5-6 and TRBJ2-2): DAGVTQSPTHLIKTRGQQVTLRCSPKSGHDTVSWYQQALGQGPQFIFQYYEEEERQRGNFPDRFSGHQFPNYSSELNVNALLLGDSALYLCASSLDKGTNTGELFFGEGSRLTVL.

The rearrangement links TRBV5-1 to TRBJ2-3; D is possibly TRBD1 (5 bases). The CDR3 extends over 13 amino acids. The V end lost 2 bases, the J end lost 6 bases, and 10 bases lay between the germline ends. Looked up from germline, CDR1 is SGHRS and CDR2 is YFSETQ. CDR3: CASSLMTEDTQYF. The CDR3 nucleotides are TGCGCCAGCAGCTTAATGACAGAGGATACGCAGTATTTT.

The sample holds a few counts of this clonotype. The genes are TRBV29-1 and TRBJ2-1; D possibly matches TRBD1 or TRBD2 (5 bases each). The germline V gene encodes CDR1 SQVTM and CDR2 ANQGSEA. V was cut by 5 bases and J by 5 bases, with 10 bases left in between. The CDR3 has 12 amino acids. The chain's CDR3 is CSVRTGHNEQFF. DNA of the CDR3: TGCAGCGTTCGGACGGGGCACAATGAGCAGTTCTTC.

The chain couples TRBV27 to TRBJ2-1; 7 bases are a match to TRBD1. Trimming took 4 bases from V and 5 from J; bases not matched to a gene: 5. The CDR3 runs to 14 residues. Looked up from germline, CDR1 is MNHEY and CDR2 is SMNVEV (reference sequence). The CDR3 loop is CASSSYRGDNEQFF. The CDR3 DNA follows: TGTGCCAGCAGTTCGTACAGGGGCGACAATGAGCAGTTCTTC.

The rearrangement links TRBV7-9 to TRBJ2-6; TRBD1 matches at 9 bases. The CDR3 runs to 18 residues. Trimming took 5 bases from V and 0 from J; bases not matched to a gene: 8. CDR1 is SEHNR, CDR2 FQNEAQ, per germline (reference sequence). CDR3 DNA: TGTGCCAGCAGCGCGGGGACAGGGTCCGTCTCTGGGGCCAACGTCCTGACTTTC. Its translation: CASSAGTGSVSGANVLTF.

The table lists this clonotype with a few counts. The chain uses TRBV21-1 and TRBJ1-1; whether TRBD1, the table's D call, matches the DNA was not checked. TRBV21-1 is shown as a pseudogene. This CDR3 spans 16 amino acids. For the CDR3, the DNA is TGTGCCAGCAGCAAACAGGGACAGACCTTTGTTCAAGGAGCTTTCTTT. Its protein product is CASSKQGQTFVQGAFF.

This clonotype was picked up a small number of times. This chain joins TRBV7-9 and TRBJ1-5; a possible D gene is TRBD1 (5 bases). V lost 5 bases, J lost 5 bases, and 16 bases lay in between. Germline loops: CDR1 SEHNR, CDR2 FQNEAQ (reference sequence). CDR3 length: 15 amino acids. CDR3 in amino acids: CASSDGAWGYQPQHF. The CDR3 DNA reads TGTGCCAGCAGCGACGGGGCGTGGGGTTATCAGCCCCAGCATTTT.

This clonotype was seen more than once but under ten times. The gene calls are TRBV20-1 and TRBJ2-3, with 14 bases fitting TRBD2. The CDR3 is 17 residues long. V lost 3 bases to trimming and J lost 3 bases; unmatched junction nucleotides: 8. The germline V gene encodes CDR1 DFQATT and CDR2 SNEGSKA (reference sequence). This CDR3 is CSARIPTSGGVTDTQYF. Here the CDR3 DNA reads TGCAGTGCTAGGATCCCGACTAGCGGGGGGGTGACAGATACGCAGTATTTT.

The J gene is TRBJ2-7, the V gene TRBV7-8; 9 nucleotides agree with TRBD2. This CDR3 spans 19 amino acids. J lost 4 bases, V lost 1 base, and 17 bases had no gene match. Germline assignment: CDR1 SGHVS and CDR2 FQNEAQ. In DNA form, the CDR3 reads TGTGCCAGCAGCTTAGTTCAGAGTAGCGGGAGAGGAAGAGCGTACGAGCAGTACTTC. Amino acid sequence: CASSLVQSSGRGRAYEQYF.

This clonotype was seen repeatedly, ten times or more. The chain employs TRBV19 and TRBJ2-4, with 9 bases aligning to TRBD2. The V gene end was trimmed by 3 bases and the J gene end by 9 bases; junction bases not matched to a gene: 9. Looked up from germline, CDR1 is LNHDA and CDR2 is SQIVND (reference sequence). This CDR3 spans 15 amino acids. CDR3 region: CASSISRTSVSIQYF. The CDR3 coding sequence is TGTGCCAGTAGTATTTCTCGGACTAGCGTTAGCATTCAGTACTTC.

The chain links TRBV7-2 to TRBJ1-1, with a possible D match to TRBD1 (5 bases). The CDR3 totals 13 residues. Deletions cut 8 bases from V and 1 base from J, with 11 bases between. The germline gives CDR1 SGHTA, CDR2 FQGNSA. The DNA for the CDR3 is TGTGCCAGCGCTGCGGGACGGAACACTGAAGCTTTCTTT. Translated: CASAAGRNTEAFF. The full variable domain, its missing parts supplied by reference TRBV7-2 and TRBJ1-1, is GAGVSQSPSNKVTEKGKDVELRCDPISGHTALYWYRQSLGQGLEFLIYFQGNSAPDKSGLPSDRFSAERTGGSVSTLTIQRTQQEDSAVYLCASAAGRNTEAFFGQGTRLTVV.

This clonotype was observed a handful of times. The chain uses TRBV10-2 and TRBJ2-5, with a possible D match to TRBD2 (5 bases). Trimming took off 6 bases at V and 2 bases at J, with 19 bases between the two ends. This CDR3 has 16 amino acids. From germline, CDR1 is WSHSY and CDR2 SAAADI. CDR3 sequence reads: CASRMYISGLQETQYF. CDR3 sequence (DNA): TGCGCCAGCAGGATGTATATCAGCGGTCTACAAGAGACCCAGTACTTC.